Each of the 21 T cell receptor beta chains below was sequenced from the same sample in a study of T cells after yellow fever vaccination. TCRdb re-analysed the 5' RACE reads in MiXCR, keeping a single row per CDR3 protein. The sample holds 350,000 or so distinct CDR3 sequences; roughly 8% are singletons and the top ten take about 16%. Sequencing used PBMCs, obtained approximately 40 days after the first yellow fever vaccination. The source is a man aged 18 to 29 who received the YFV17D yellow fever vaccine.

The chain employs TRBV19 and TRBJ2-7; no clear D gene. CDR3 size: 12 residues. V lost 5 bases and J 3 bases, leaving 8 bases between the germline ends. Germline V lookup: CDR1 LNHDA, CDR2 SQIVND (reference sequence). CDR3 loop: CASSHPNYEQYF. CDR3 coding DNA: TGTGCCAGTAGTCACCCTAACTACGAGCAGTACTTC. Supplemented by reference TRBV19 and TRBJ2-7, the full variable domain reads DGGITQSPKYLFRKEGQNVTLSCEQNLNHDAMYWYRQDPGQGLRLIYYSQIVNDFQKGDIAEGYSVSREKKESFPLTVTSAQKNPTAFYLCASSHPNYEQYFGPGTRLTVT.

The chain has TRBV6-2 or TRBV6-3 and TRBJ1-5, with 8 bases identical to TRBD1. This CDR3 is built from 15 residues. Germline V gene lookup returns CDR1 MNHEY and CDR2 SVGEGT. Trimming at V came to 2 bases and at J to 4 bases, leaving 4 bases not matched to a gene. The CDR3 loop reads CASSYRDRPNQPQHF. The CDR3, as DNA: TGTGCCAGCAGTTACAGGGACAGGCCAAATCAGCCCCAGCATTTT.

V and J are TRBV6-5 and TRBJ1-2; 10 positions match TRBD1. Germline assignment: CDR1 MNHEY and CDR2 SVGAGI. Trimming at V came to 2 bases and at J to 2 bases, leaving 5 bases not matched to a gene. This CDR3 is built from 16 residues. The CDR3: CASSYVPGQGNYGYTF. For the CDR3, the DNA is TGTGCCAGCAGTTACGTACCGGGACAGGGGAACTATGGCTACACCTTC.

This clonotype turned up a few times. The genes are TRBV10-3 and TRBJ2-6; no clear D gene. The CDR3 has 17 residues. The V gene lost 3 bases and the J gene lost 0 bases, with 12 bases spanning the gap. The germline gives CDR1 ENHRY, CDR2 SYGVKD. CDR3 loop: CAISEQRSNSGANVLTF. The CDR3 coding sequence is TGTGCCATCAGTGAACAGCGATCGAACTCTGGGGCCAACGTCCTGACTTTC.

The chain recombines TRBV27 with TRBJ2-1; 7 positions agree with TRBD2. The CDR3 has 14 residues. V trimming: 8 bases; J trimming: 6 bases; junction bases outside the gene matches: 10. CDR1 and CDR2 from the germline V gene are MNHEY and SMNVEV (reference sequence). This CDR3 is CASARDYNVNEQFF. In DNA form, the CDR3 reads TGTGCCAGCGCCCGGGACTACAACGTCAATGAGCAGTTCTTC.

The chain has TRBV6-1 and TRBJ1-1; 11 nucleotides line up with TRBD1. The germline V gene encodes CDR1 MNHNS and CDR2 SASEGT. V gave up 4 bases and J gave up 4 bases; unmatched junction bases: 5. This CDR3 has 15 amino acids. This CDR3 is CASSAGTGGITEAFF. Written as DNA, the CDR3 is TGTGCCAGCAGTGCCGGGACAGGGGGGATCACTGAAGCTTTCTTT.

This clonotype has at least ten counts. The V and J genes are TRBV5-1 and TRBJ1-1; no firm D call. CDR3 length: 15 residues. Germline lookup yields CDR1 SGHRS and CDR2 YFSETQ. Trimming removed 5 bases from V and 0 bases from J, with 14 bases in between. The CDR3 bases are TGCGCCAGCAGGGCGGAGCTATCTATGAACACTGAAGCTTTCTTT. Translating it yields CASRAELSMNTEAFF.

This sequence joins TRBV19 and TRBJ1-1, with no clear D. This CDR3 spans 11 amino acids. V was pared by 10 bases and J by 7 bases, with 13 bases between. CDR1 and CDR2 from the germline V gene are LNHDA and SQIVND (reference sequence). CDR3 region: CATLLWDEAFF. The CDR3 bases are TGTGCCACGCTTCTCTGGGATGAAGCTTTCTTT.

This clonotype occurred a few times. J is TRBJ1-1 and V is TRBV12-3 or TRBV12-4; D perhaps matches TRBD1 (5 bases). The CDR3 spans 15 residues. Trimming shortened V by 5 bases and J by 4 bases, and 17 bases separated the two germline ends. The CDR3 DNA follows: TGTGCCAGCAGTCCTCTTGGGGGACGGGTCACTGAAGCTTTCTTT. It encodes CASSPLGGRVTEAFF.

This chain joins TRBV7-3 and TRBJ2-1; the D is unclear. The CDR3 is 15 residues long. V was shortened by 4 bases and J by 3 bases, with 13 bases between the two germline ends. Germline V gene data show CDR1 as SGHTA and CDR2 as FQGTGA. The DNA for the CDR3 is TGTGCCAGCAGCTCAGACGGGCCCCGCTACAATGAGCAGTTCTTC. Translation gives CASSSDGPRYNEQFF. Variable domain in full (rest from reference TRBV7-3 and TRBJ2-1): GAGVSQTPSNKVTEKGKYVELRCDPISGHTALYWYRQSLGQGPEFLIYFQGTGAADDSGLPNDRFFAVRPEGSVSTLKIQRTERGDSAVYLCASSSDGPRYNEQFFGPGTRLTVL.

This chain links TRBV29-1 with TRBJ2-1; the match to TRBD1 covers 7 bases. J was trimmed by 7 bases and V by 3 bases; bases with no gene match: 3. This CDR3 contains 12 residues. Germline CDR1 and CDR2: SQVTM and ANQGSEA. The CDR3: CSVDRGWNEQFF. The DNA of the CDR3 is TGCAGCGTTGACAGGGGGTGGAATGAGCAGTTCTTC.

This clonotype was counted at least ten times. The V gene is TRBV7-3, the J gene TRBJ2-1; D is possibly TRBD2 (6 bases). This CDR3 is 15 amino acids long. From germline, CDR1 is SGHTA and CDR2 FQGTGA. The V end lost 5 bases, the J end lost 7 bases, and 18 bases lay between the germline ends. In DNA form, the CDR3 reads TGTGCCAGCAGCAACCGAACGGGGGTTATAAATGAGCAGTTCTTC. It specifies CASSNRTGVINEQFF.

The chain carries TRBV10-3 and TRBJ2-5; possibly TRBD1 or TRBD2 for D (7 bases each). The length of the CDR3 is 14 residues. Trimming cost V 4 bases and J 3 bases, with 12 bases left between them. The germline V gene encodes CDR1 ENHRY and CDR2 SYGVKD. The CDR3 nucleotides are TGTGCCATCAGTGGACAGGGAGGGGAAGAGACCCAGTACTTC. Translation: CAISGQGGEETQYF.

The chain couples TRBV12-3 or TRBV12-4 to TRBJ2-6; D remains ambiguous. The CDR3 consists of 13 residues. Between the trimmed V and J ends, which lost 6 bases and 3 bases, there was a span of 6 bases. CDR3 in amino acids: CASSPNGANVLTF. CDR3 sequence (DNA): TGTGCCAGCAGCCCGAATGGGGCCAACGTCCTGACTTTC.

This clonotype was counted a few times. V and J are TRBV6-5 and TRBJ2-1; D might be TRBD1 (6 bases). Germline CDR1 reads MNHEY; CDR2 reads SVGAGI. There are 14 residues in the CDR3. V lost 0 bases to trimming and J lost 5 bases, with 8 bases between them. CDR3 residues: CASSYSQGNNEQFF. CDR3 DNA: TGTGCCAGCAGTTACTCCCAGGGGAACAATGAGCAGTTCTTC.

This chain links TRBV5-5 with TRBJ1-2; D call uncertain. Trimming took off 7 bases at V and 8 bases at J, with 24 bases between the two ends. The CDR3 is 15 residues long. Germline lookup yields CDR1 SGHKS and CDR2 YYEKEE (reference sequence). The CDR3 nucleotides read TGTGCCAGCGAACTAAATCCCGGAAGGGCGGAGGGCTACACCTTC. Protein product: CASELNPGRAEGYTF.

The chain links TRBV6-5 to TRBJ2-7, with 7 bases identical to TRBD1. Trimming removed 0 bases from V and 6 bases from J; junction bases left unmatched: 2. The CDR3 is made up of 13 amino acids. CDR1 and CDR2 (germline): MNHEY, SVGAGI. The CDR3 coding sequence is TGTGCCAGCAGTTACTCGGACAGGAGCGAGCAGTACTTC. Translating it yields CASSYSDRSEQYF.

V and J are TRBV7-9 and TRBJ2-1; D possibly matches TRBD1 or TRBD2 (6 bases each). Trimming left V 8 bases short and J 3 bases short, with 23 bases between. CDR1 and CDR2 from the germline V gene are SEHNR and FQNEAQ (reference sequence). The CDR3 totals 17 residues. The CDR3 nucleotides read TGTGCCAGCTATAGGCCCGCCAGGGGAGGCATCTACAATGAGCAGTTCTTC. It yields the protein CASYRPARGGIYNEQFF.

The sample holds many counts of this clonotype. The chain recombines TRBV29-1 with TRBJ2-2; D is undetermined. Per the germline V gene, CDR1 is SQVTM and CDR2 is ANQGSEA. The CDR3 covers 12 residues. V lost 7 bases, J lost 6 bases, and 12 bases lay in between. The CDR3, as DNA: TGCAGCGGTACAATACCCCCCGGGGAGCTGTTTTTT. It translates to CSGTIPPGELFF.

This sequence joins TRBV12-3 or TRBV12-4 and TRBJ1-5; D may be TRBD1 (6 bases). The CDR3 runs to 15 residues. Deletions cut 5 bases from V and 4 bases from J, with 15 bases between. The CDR3 DNA sequence: TGTGCCAGCAGTGGGGGGGGGGCGCGAAATCAGCCCCAGCATTTT. Its protein product is CASSGGGARNQPQHF.

This clonotype occurred a few times. The chain uses TRBV7-2 and TRBJ2-5; D is possibly TRBD1 or TRBD2 (5 bases each). From germline, CDR1 is SGHTA and CDR2 FQGNSA. CDR3 length: 14 residues. The V gene lost 5 bases and the J gene lost 1 base, with 11 bases spanning the gap. The CDR3 bases are TGTGCCAGCAGCCGTCCCGGGGCCCAAGAGACCCAGTACTTC. Translation gives CASSRPGAQETQYF.